These 23 T cell receptor beta chains were sequenced from one sample in a study of patients and donors after allogeneic stem cell transplantation. TCRdb re-called the RT-PCR reads with MiXCR, one entry per CDR3 protein. The sample includes roughly 880,000 distinct CDR3 sequences, more than 15% of them seen just once. The material sequenced was blood, either unsorted or a sorted T cell fraction (not recorded which). These receptor sequences come from a human donor who was either an allogeneic HSCT recipient or a stem cell or donor lymphocyte infusion donor (not recorded which). It is not recorded whose cells these are; they may come from a transplant donor.

V is TRBV4-3 and J is TRBJ1-6, with D unresolved. The CDR3 has 15 residues. V lost 3 bases, J lost 8 bases, and 14 bases lay in between. The V gene's germline CDR1 is LGHNA and CDR2 YSLEER. CDR3 in DNA: TGCGCCAGCAGCCATCATGAGAGGACCGATTCACCCCTCCACTTT. Protein: CASSHHERTDSPLHF.

The rearrangement uses TRBV6-2 or TRBV6-3 and TRBJ1-2; D is uncertain. The CDR3 is made up of 13 amino acids. The V and J ends lost 3 bases and 8 bases respectively, with 13 bases between them. From germline, CDR1 is MNHEY and CDR2 SVGEGT. CDR3: CASSYTRGVGYTF. Here the CDR3 DNA reads TGTGCCAGCAGTTATACTCGGGGTGTCGGCTACACCTTC.

The V call is TRBV20-1, the J call TRBJ1-1; tentative D call: TRBD1 (6 bases). The CDR3 totals 13 residues. V gave up 5 bases and J gave up 3 bases, with 13 bases separating them. Per the germline V gene, CDR1 is DFQATT and CDR2 is SNEGSKA (reference sequence). The DNA for the CDR3 is TGCAGTGCTCCCGCGGACAGATACACTGAAGCTTTCTTT. It codes for CSAPADRYTEAFF.

The chain is built from TRBV29-1 and TRBJ2-6; D not resolved. CDR3 length: 15 amino acids. V was cut by 1 base and J by 1 base, with 8 bases left in between. The germline gives CDR1 SQVTM, CDR2 ANQGSEA. DNA of the CDR3: TGCAGCGTTGAAGGGCGGAATTCTGGGGCCAACGTCCTGACTTTC. It codes for CSVEGRNSGANVLTF.

This clonotype was counted ten times or more. The chain couples TRBV5-1 to TRBJ2-1, with 15 bases matching TRBD2. The CDR3 covers 15 residues. Germline CDR1 and CDR2: SGHRS and YFSETQ. V shed 4 bases and J 7 bases; nucleotides not matched to a gene: 3. The CDR3 DNA reads TGCGCCAGCAGCGGAGGACTAGCGGGAGGGAATGAGCAGTTCTTC. Amino acids: CASSGGLAGGNEQFF.

This clonotype was seen more than once but under ten times. The chain is built from TRBV12-3 or TRBV12-4 and TRBJ2-1, with 13 bases aligning to TRBD2. V shed 6 bases, J shed 6 bases, and the junction held 8 bases outside the gene matches. CDR3 length: 16 residues. The CDR3 DNA reads TGTGCCAGCAGCGTTTTGGGACTAGCGGGAACCAATGAGCAGTTCTTC. Translating gives CASSVLGLAGTNEQFF.

This clonotype was seen a handful of times. This sequence joins TRBV7-9 and TRBJ2-3, with D perhaps matching TRBD1 (7 bases). Germline-derived CDR1 and CDR2 are SEHNR and FQNEAQ (reference sequence). The V end was cut by 5 bases, the J end by 2 bases, with 20 bases between. The CDR3 runs to 17 residues. The CDR3 loop reads CASSGGTDSENTDTQYF. The CDR3, as DNA: TGTGCCAGCAGCGGCGGGACAGACAGCGAAAACACAGATACGCAGTATTTT.

The J gene is TRBJ2-5, the V gene TRBV4-2, with D possibly TRBD2 on 6 matching bases. Germline CDR1 and CDR2: LGHNA and YNFKEQ. The CDR3 contains 15 residues. Trimming cost V 4 bases and J 4 bases, with 16 bases left between them. DNA of the CDR3: TGTGCCAGCAGCCGGTACACCGGGAGTCGAGAGACCCAGTACTTC. It codes for CASSRYTGSRETQYF.

This chain links TRBV29-1 with TRBJ2-7; no firm D call. Trimming removed 5 bases from V and 3 bases from J, with 14 bases in between. Per the germline V gene, CDR1 is SQVTM and CDR2 is ANQGSEA. This CDR3 spans 13 amino acids. The CDR3 DNA follows: TGCAGCGTTCGAAACCCAAGTATCTACGAGCAGTACTTC. Amino acid sequence: CSVRNPSIYEQYF.

The chain combines TRBV12-3 or TRBV12-4 with TRBJ2-5, with 7 bases lining up with TRBD1. The CDR3 covers 14 residues. V was clipped by 3 bases and J by 10 bases; unmatched bases: 11. CDR3 region: CASSLTGFGGDQYF. CDR3 nucleotides: TGTGCCAGCAGTTTGACAGGGTTTGGGGGCGACCAGTACTTC.

This clonotype was detected a few times. This chain joins TRBV7-9 and TRBJ2-1; D is unclear. Trimming took off 7 bases at V and 6 bases at J, with 10 bases between the two ends. CDR1 and CDR2 from the germline V gene are SEHNR and FQNEAQ (reference sequence). The CDR3 is 12 amino acids. CDR3 nucleotide sequence: TGTGCCAGCACCCTTCGATCCAATGAGCAGTTCTTC. Translation: CASTLRSNEQFF. The variable domain in full, with the rest retrieved from reference TRBV7-9 and TRBJ2-1, is DTGVSQNPRHKITKRGQNVTFRCDPISEHNRLYWYRQTLGQGPEFLTYFQNEAQLEKSRLLSDRFSAERPKGSFSTLEIQRTEQGDSAMYLCASTLRSNEQFFGPGTRLTVL.

This clonotype was picked up a small number of times. The V gene is TRBV18, the J gene TRBJ1-1; D ambiguous. This CDR3 comprises 14 residues. In germline, CDR1 is KGHSH, CDR2 LQKENI. Trimming took off 0 bases at V and 2 bases at J, with 7 bases between the two ends. Here the CDR3 DNA reads TGTGCCAGCTCACCACCACACTTAAACACTGAAGCTTTCTTT. This translates into CASSPPHLNTEAFF.

This clonotype came up a few times. The rearrangement uses TRBV27 and TRBJ2-1, with TRBD2 matching 9 bases. The CDR3 runs to 19 residues. Germline V gene sequence: CDR1 MNHEY, CDR2 SMNVEV (reference sequence). With 2 bases clipped from V and 4 bases from J, the junction kept 15 bases outside the gene matches. The CDR3 loop is CASSLHPQREAPRYNEQFF. DNA for the CDR3: TGTGCCAGCAGTTTACATCCCCAGCGGGAGGCCCCAAGGTACAATGAGCAGTTCTTC.

This clonotype was recorded many times. The chain employs TRBV12-3 or TRBV12-4 and TRBJ2-1, with 10 bases lining up with TRBD2. This CDR3 spans 11 amino acids. V lost 6 bases and J lost 15; bases outside the gene matches: 5. CDR3 nucleotide sequence: TGTGCCAGCAGCCAAGCGGGGGGGTGGTTCTTC. It specifies CASSQAGGWFF.

This sequence joins TRBV7-2 and TRBJ2-7, with D hard to call. V was clipped by 3 bases and J by 2 bases, with 11 bases between them. CDR1 and CDR2 (germline): SGHTA, FQGNSA. The CDR3 runs to 14 residues. The CDR3, as DNA: TGTGCCAGCAGCTTGGGTCGAATGACCTACGAGCAGTACTTC. It codes for CASSLGRMTYEQYF.

The chain has TRBV7-8 and TRBJ2-7; 8 nucleotides align to TRBD1. This CDR3 is 16 amino acids long. The J segment lost 3 bases and the V segment lost 5 bases, leaving 12 bases of the junction unmatched. In germline, CDR1 is SGHVS, CDR2 FQNEAQ. In nucleotides, the CDR3 is TGTGCCAGCAGCGAGAGAAGACAGGGGCTAAGCTACGAGCAGTACTTC. Translating it yields CASSERRQGLSYEQYF. Using reference TRBV7-8 and TRBJ2-7 for the parts outside the CDR3, the full variable domain is GAGVSQSPRYKVAKRGQDVALRCDPISGHVSLFWYQQALGQGPEFLTYFQNEAQLDKSGLPSDRFFAERPEGSVSTLKIQRTQQEDSAVYLCASSERRQGLSYEQYFGPGTRLTVT.

This clonotype was counted between two and nine times. V usage is TRBV30 and J usage is TRBJ1-2, with D unresolved. Trimming stripped 6 bases from V and 3 bases from J, with 11 bases between. Germline V gene data show CDR1 as GTSNPN and CDR2 as SVGIG (reference sequence). This CDR3 spans 12 amino acids. CDR3 residues: CACPINYYGYTF. Here the CDR3 DNA reads TGTGCCTGTCCTATAAATTACTATGGCTACACCTTC.

J is TRBJ1-2 and V is TRBV12-3 or TRBV12-4; no firm D call. The germline V and J ends were trimmed by 7 bases and 4 bases, with 25 bases remaining between them. The CDR3 covers 17 residues. In DNA form, the CDR3 reads TGTGCCAGCAACAACGATTCCGGTGGTGACCGTCCCTATGGCTACACCTTC. It yields the protein CASNNDSGGDRPYGYTF.

This chain connects TRBV20-1 to TRBJ2-5, with TRBD2 identical over 8 bases. Trimming at V came to 8 bases and at J to 1 base, leaving 12 bases not matched to a gene. Germline-derived CDR1 and CDR2 are DFQATT and SNEGSKA (reference sequence). The CDR3 is 15 residues long. Here the CDR3 DNA reads TGCAGTACTTCCCTTTATCGGGGGGGCCAAGAGACCCAGTACTTC. Its protein product is CSTSLYRGGQETQYF.

This clonotype showed up just a few times. This rearrangement joins TRBV29-1 to TRBJ2-5, with D maybe TRBD1 (6 bases). Germline CDR1 SQVTM, CDR2 ANQGSEA. The V end lost 6 bases, the J end lost 4 bases, and 12 bases lay between the germline ends. This CDR3 comprises 12 residues. The CDR3 here is CSVAQGRETQYF. CDR3 DNA: TGCAGCGTAGCCCAGGGGAGAGAGACCCAGTACTTC. The whole variable domain, filled in from reference TRBV29-1 and TRBJ2-5, reads SAVISQKPSRDICQRGTSLTIQCQVDSQVTMMFWYRQQPGQSLTLIATANQGSEATYESGFVIDKFPISRPNLTFSTLTVSNMSPEDSSIYLCSVAQGRETQYFGPGTRLLVL.

The table lists this clonotype with a few counts. The CDR3 loop is CASQIRVGTGDRQPQHF. CDR3 in DNA: TGTGCCAGCCAGATCCGAGTCGGGACAGGGGATCGACAGCCCCAGCATTTT. This chain joins TRBV6-1 and TRBJ1-5, with TRBD1 matching 10 bases. V gave up 8 bases and J gave up 7 bases; unmatched junction bases: 17. Germline V gene data show CDR1 as MNHNS and CDR2 as SASEGT. The CDR3 is made up of 17 amino acids.

This clonotype was seen more than once but under ten times. The V call is TRBV5-6, the J call TRBJ2-1, with 11 bases that match TRBD2. The junction had 5 bases not matched to a gene; V was cut back by 2 bases and J by 4 bases. Germline CDR1 SGHDT, CDR2 YYEEEE. The CDR3 consists of 16 residues. The CDR3 reads CASSFTGTSGYNEQFF. CDR3 coding DNA: TGTGCCAGCAGCTTTACCGGGACTAGCGGATACAATGAGCAGTTCTTC.

Here the CDR3 DNA reads TGTGCCAGCAGCCCTAATTGGAGGGGCACCGGGGAGCTGTTTTTT. Protein sequence: CASSPNWRGTGELFF. The chain couples TRBV7-9 to TRBJ2-2; perhaps TRBD2 as D (6 bases). In germline, CDR1 is SEHNR, CDR2 FQNEAQ (reference sequence). V shed 5 bases and J shed 4 bases, with 14 bases lying between them. This CDR3 has 15 amino acids.